Each of the 30 T cell receptor beta chains below was sequenced from the same sample in a study of regulatory T cells in long-lasting Graves disease. Time point defined: newly diagnosed GD, antithyroid drugs for less than 3 months. Making the TCR library involved RNA that had been extracted from PBMCs. With iRepertoire HTBI primers and Arm-PCR of CDR3 regions, TCR beta libraries were built. From the multiplex PCR reads, TCRdb called clonotypes with MiXCR, one entry per CDR3 protein. In the table there are 500,000 to 700,000 distinct CDR3 sequences, approximately 15% of which are singletons. The same specimen was also included in a second study, on T cells in Graves' hyperthyroidism and ophthalmopathy.

The sample was peripheral blood mononuclear cells (PBMCs), taken at new diagnosis, from a patient treated with antithyroid drugs. Receptor source: a woman in her 30s with Graves disease.

The chain recombines TRBV11-1 with TRBJ2-3, with 9 positions matching TRBD2. V lost 8 bases and J lost 2; bases outside the gene matches: 2. The CDR3 extends over 13 amino acids. Germline values: CDR1 SGHAT, CDR2 FQDESV (reference sequence). Written as DNA, the CDR3 is TGTGCCAGCCGGGGACTAGCCACAGATACGCAGTATTTT. It is translated as CASRGLATDTQYF.

A word on this clonotype: A much larger clonotype is one base distant, so this may be a read error. This rearrangement joins TRBV6-2 or TRBV6-3 to TRBJ2-7; 7 bases are a match to TRBD2. CDR3 length: 15 amino acids. V trimming: 2 bases; J trimming: 7 bases; junction bases outside the gene matches: 11. Germline V gene sequence: CDR1 MNHEY, CDR2 SVGEGT. CDR3 in amino acids: CASSYAGERYNEQYF. The CDR3 nucleotides are TGTGCCAGCAGTTACGCGGGAGAGAGGTACAATGAGCAGTACTTC.

This clonotype was found many times. The rearrangement links TRBV7-2 to TRBJ2-7; the D is unclear. The CDR3 sequence is 11 residues long. The germline V and J ends were trimmed by 5 bases and 6 bases, with 8 bases remaining between them. CDR1 and CDR2 (germline): SGHTA, FQGNSA. This CDR3 is CASSPLSEQYF. The CDR3, as DNA: TGTGCCAGCAGCCCGCTTAGCGAGCAGTACTTC.

V is TRBV4-1 and J is TRBJ1-2; D is undetermined. CDR1 and CDR2 (germline): MGHRA, YSYEKL. Deletions cut 3 bases from V and 2 bases from J, with 19 bases between. CDR3 length: 17 residues. In DNA form, the CDR3 reads TGCGCCAGCAGCCAGGGTCGTAGGTCATTAGTAAACTATGGCTACACCTTC. Translating gives CASSQGRRSLVNYGYTF.

This clonotype was counted between two and nine times. The chain has TRBV20-1 and TRBJ1-5; no firm D call. CDR3 size: 17 residues. Germline V gives CDR1 DFQATT, CDR2 SNEGSKA (reference sequence). The ends were cut back, 3 bases at V and 0 bases at J, with 18 bases in the middle. As DNA, the CDR3 is TGCAGTGCTAGCCGCCAACAGACTGTCAATAGCAATCAGCCCCAGCATTTT. This translates into CSASRQQTVNSNQPQHF.

This clonotype occurred many times. This chain connects TRBV7-8 to TRBJ2-4; 9 nucleotides line up with TRBD2. The CDR3 consists of 14 residues. V lost 5 bases and J lost 9; bases outside the gene matches: 8. The germline V gene has CDR1 SGHVS and CDR2 FQNEAQ. CDR3 region: CASSQDLAGLIQYF. CDR3 nucleotide sequence: TGTGCCAGCAGCCAAGACCTAGCGGGGCTCATTCAGTACTTC.

This clonotype was seen many times. The chain carries TRBV2 and TRBJ2-5; 7 nucleotides match TRBD1. CDR1 and CDR2 (germline): SNHLY, FYNNEI. This CDR3 spans 12 amino acids. V trimming: 8 bases; J trimming: 5 bases; junction bases outside the gene matches: 5. The CDR3 is CASGQDGETQYF. The CDR3 region has the DNA TGTGCCAGCGGACAGGACGGCGAGACCCAGTACTTC.

In this sample, this clonotype turned up many times. V and J are TRBV6-2 or TRBV6-3 and TRBJ2-7, with 7 bases matching TRBD1. Germline loops: CDR1 MNHEY, CDR2 SVGEGT. V lost 2 bases to trimming and J lost 6 bases; unmatched junction nucleotides: 1. This CDR3 region has 12 residues. CDR3 residues: CASSYRGREQYF. In DNA, the CDR3 is TGTGCCAGCAGTTACAGGGGGCGCGAGCAGTACTTC.

This clonotype was recorded only once. This rearrangement joins TRBV14 to TRBJ2-1; D uncertain. V lost 3 bases and J lost 9, with 12 bases in between. This CDR3 region has 13 residues. Per germline, CDR1 SGHDN and CDR2 FVKESK. The CDR3 sequence is CASSQASWGEQFF. The CDR3 DNA sequence: TGTGCCAGCAGCCAGGCTTCGTGGGGTGAGCAGTTCTTC.

The V gene is TRBV19, the J gene TRBJ2-2, with D tentatively TRBD1 (5 bases). CDR3 size: 15 residues. Germline CDR1 LNHDA, CDR2 SQIVND (reference sequence). V lost 11 bases and J lost 4, with 20 bases in between. For the CDR3, the DNA is TGTGCCGTAAAGACAGTAACCCTTAGCACCGGGGAGCTGTTTTTT. The encoded protein is CAVKTVTLSTGELFF. Combining the CDR3 with reference TRBV19 and TRBJ2-2 gives the whole variable domain DGGITQSPKYLFRKEGQNVTLSCEQNLNHDAMYWYRQDPGQGLRLIYYSQIVNDFQKGDIAEGYSVSREKKESFPLTVTSAQKNPTAFYLCAVKTVTLSTGELFFGEGSRLTVL.

The gene calls are TRBV6-1 and TRBJ2-7; a possible D gene is TRBD1 (5 bases). The germline CDR1 and CDR2 sequences are MNHNS and SASEGT. This CDR3 has 15 residues. Trimming shortened V by 6 bases and J by 0 bases, and 15 bases separated the two germline ends. Here the CDR3 DNA reads TGTGCCAGCAGGGACACCAACCTAATCTCCTACGAGCAGTACTTC. Residues: CASRDTNLISYEQYF.

This clonotype has just a few counts. The junction shows a germline mismatch at one end, possibly a read error. The chain joins TRBV2 to TRBJ1-1, with unresolved D. The CDR3 sequence is 12 residues long. The germline gives CDR1 SNHLY, CDR2 FYNNEI. The DNA for the CDR3 is TGTGCCAGCAGTGAAAGGTACACTGGAGCTTTCTTT. Residues: CASSERYTGAFF.

This clonotype was recorded at least ten times. This rearrangement joins TRBV30 to TRBJ2-7; D is undetermined. V was clipped by 5 bases and J by 5 bases, with 7 bases between them. CDR3 length: 10 amino acids. Germline V gene sequence: CDR1 GTSNPN, CDR2 SVGIG (reference sequence). CDR3 sequence reads: CAWGYNEQYF. In nucleotides, the CDR3 is TGTGCCTGGGGATACAACGAGCAGTACTTC.

This clonotype was found many times. CDR3 nucleotide sequence: TGTGCCAGCAGGAGTAGGGACAGAAAAAATTCACCCCTCCACTTT. Translated, it gives CASRSRDRKNSPLHF. The J gene is TRBJ1-6, the V gene TRBV28; 7 bases fit TRBD1. Germline V gene lookup returns CDR1 MDHEN and CDR2 SYDVKM. With V trimmed by 6 bases and J by 7 bases, 9 bases remained unmatched. This CDR3 is built from 15 residues.

This clonotype was counted at least ten times. The chain is built from TRBV29-1 and TRBJ2-1, with D uncertain. Per the germline V gene, CDR1 is SQVTM and CDR2 is ANQGSEA. The V and J ends lost 3 bases and 2 bases respectively, with 11 bases between them. There are 14 residues in the CDR3. The CDR3 region has the DNA TGCAGCGTTGAGACTCACTCAGCCTACAATGAGCAGTTCTTC. Its translation is CSVETHSAYNEQFF.

The CDR3 sequence is CASSPGAGPVMDEQYF. The CDR3 region has the DNA TGTGCCAGCAGCCCCGGAGCGGGACCTGTGATGGACGAGCAGTACTTC. This sequence joins TRBV7-3 and TRBJ2-7; 7 positions match TRBD2. Germline-derived CDR1 and CDR2 are SGHTA and FQGTGA. The V segment lost 5 bases and the J segment 5 bases; nucleotides outside the gene matches: 15. The CDR3 length is 16 residues.

At least ten counts were recorded for this clonotype. The chain uses TRBV28 and TRBJ2-3; D might be TRBD2 (5 bases). Germline lookup yields CDR1 MDHEN and CDR2 SYDVKM. V lost 6 bases and J lost 0, with 16 bases in between. The CDR3 has 16 amino acids. The CDR3 reads CASRPHGMASTDTQYF. In nucleotides, the CDR3 is TGTGCCAGCAGGCCGCACGGGATGGCAAGCACAGATACGCAGTATTTT.

At least ten counts were recorded for this clonotype. The chain links TRBV12-3 or TRBV12-4 to TRBJ1-4; possible D gene TRBD1, 5 bases. V was clipped by 7 bases and J by 8 bases, with 11 bases between them. The length of the CDR3 is 12 residues. The CDR3 is CASTPGPEKLFF. In DNA, the CDR3 is TGTGCCAGCACCCCGGGGCCCGAAAAACTGTTTTTT.

This clonotype was seen ten or more times. The chain carries TRBV28 and TRBJ1-5, with D perhaps TRBD1 (6 bases). This CDR3 is 14 amino acids long. The V end lost 10 bases, the J end lost 3 bases, and 16 bases lay between the germline ends. CDR1 and CDR2 from the germline V gene are MDHEN and SYDVKM. CDR3 amino acids: CATTQGQNNQPQHF. CDR3 bases: TGTGCCACGACCCAAGGACAGAACAATCAGCCCCAGCATTTT.

This sequence joins TRBV28 and TRBJ1-5, with 8 positions matching TRBD1. The CDR3 sequence is 18 residues long. CDR1 and CDR2 from the germline V gene are MDHEN and SYDVKM. V trimming: 10 bases; J trimming: 0 bases; junction bases outside the gene matches: 17. This CDR3 reads CATRPLQGVMDSNQPQHF. In nucleotides, the CDR3 is TGTGCCACCCGTCCGTTACAGGGGGTGATGGATAGCAATCAGCCCCAGCATTTT.

The sample holds a few counts of this clonotype. V usage is TRBV20-1 and J usage is TRBJ2-6; D is unclear. The CDR3 is 15 amino acids. Trimming left V 3 bases short and J 2 bases short, with 11 bases between. Germline CDR1 is DFQATT and CDR2 is SNEGSKA (reference sequence). CDR3: CSASNQITGANVLTF. The CDR3 bases are TGCAGTGCTAGTAATCAGATTACTGGGGCCAACGTCCTGACTTTC.

This clonotype was counted many times. This chain links TRBV6-2 or TRBV6-3 with TRBJ2-5; 9 positions agree with TRBD2. CDR3 length equals 16 residues. Germline CDR1 is MNHEY and CDR2 is SVGEGT. V lost 5 bases, J lost 5 bases, and 12 bases stayed unmatched. CDR3 nucleotide sequence: TGTGCCAGCAGTACCCTCCTTAGCGGGAGTGGGGAGACCCAGTACTTC. Protein product: CASSTLLSGSGETQYF.

This clonotype was observed many times. The chain is built from TRBV5-1 and TRBJ2-1; 7 bases line up with TRBD1. V lost 0 bases, J lost 5 bases, and 8 bases stayed unmatched. Germline V CDR1 and CDR2: SGHRS, YFSETQ. This CDR3 is 16 amino acids long. The CDR3, as DNA: TGCGCCAGCAGCTTGGCGTGGTCGGGACAGAACAATGAGCAGTTCTTC. Its translation is CASSLAWSGQNNEQFF.

This clonotype was recorded many times. V usage is TRBV2 and J usage is TRBJ1-1; D is unclear. The length of the CDR3 is 16 residues. CDR1 is SNHLY and CDR2 is FYNNEI in the germline V gene. Deletions cut 6 bases from V and 11 bases from J, with 28 bases between. CDR3 sequence (DNA): TGTGCCAGCAGCGCGGGAAGGACCAATACGGCGGGTTACGCTTTCTTT. Its protein is CASSAGRTNTAGYAFF.

This chain links TRBV19 with TRBJ1-2; perhaps TRBD1 as D (5 bases). Deletions cut 6 bases from V and 7 bases from J, with 18 bases between. This CDR3 comprises 14 residues. The germline V gene encodes CDR1 LNHDA and CDR2 SQIVND (reference sequence). The CDR3 protein is CASSPLAGNSGYTF. In nucleotides, the CDR3 is TGTGCCAGTAGCCCCCTGGCAGGGAACAGTGGCTACACCTTC.

V gene TRBV14 combines with J gene TRBJ2-7, with D unresolved. Germline CDR1 reads SGHDN; CDR2 reads FVKESK. The CDR3 is made up of 12 amino acids. Trimming shortened V by 0 bases and J by 6 bases, and 6 bases separated the two germline ends. CDR3 loop: CASSQDFGEQYF. The DNA for the CDR3 is TGTGCCAGCAGCCAAGATTTCGGCGAGCAGTACTTC.

The chain uses TRBV5-1 and TRBJ2-2; 11 nucleotides match TRBD2. With 4 bases clipped from V and 4 bases from J, the junction kept 6 bases outside the gene matches. This CDR3 contains 16 residues. Germline V gene data show CDR1 as SGHRS and CDR2 as YFSETQ. In DNA, the CDR3 is TGCGCCAGCAGCGTCGGGACTAGCGGAGGCACCGGGGAGCTGTTTTTT. It codes for CASSVGTSGGTGELFF.

The table lists this clonotype with a few counts. The gene calls are TRBV20-1 and TRBJ1-5, with 7 bases aligning to TRBD1. With V trimmed by 0 bases and J by 4 bases, 6 bases remained unmatched. The CDR3 consists of 15 residues. Germline V gene sequence: CDR1 DFQATT, CDR2 SNEGSKA (reference sequence). CDR3 sequence reads: CSARDWPGGNQPQHF. For the CDR3, the DNA is TGCAGTGCTAGAGATTGGCCAGGGGGGAATCAGCCCCAGCATTTT.

The V and J genes are TRBV20-1 and TRBJ2-5, with a tentative D call TRBD2 (6 bases). CDR1 is DFQATT and CDR2 is SNEGSKA in the germline V gene (reference sequence). The CDR3 length is 13 residues. The DNA for the CDR3 is TGCAGCGTCAAGGGACTCCTTCAAGAGACCCAGTACTTC. Translation: CSVKGLLQETQYF.

This clonotype occurred many times. The V and J genes are TRBV3-1 and TRBJ2-3, with a possible D match to TRBD2 (6 bases). In germline, CDR1 is LGHDT, CDR2 YNNKEL (reference sequence). V shed 1 base and J shed 6 bases, with 14 bases lying between them. This CDR3 spans 15 amino acids. The CDR3 sequence is CASSQGVAGTDTQYF. CDR3 in DNA: TGTGCCAGCAGCCAAGGCGTGGCGGGAACGGATACGCAGTATTTT.